Listed here are 8 T cell receptor beta chains from one sample, sequenced in a study of cytomegalovirus exposure and HLA in healthy donors. The PCR had 60 Vbeta and 13 Jbeta primers. Method: immunoSEQ multiplex PCR; TCRdb's copy keeps in-frame clones and lacks some. In the table there are some 150,000 clones, around 80% of which are singletons. Sequences were obtained from PBMCs. These receptors were taken from a man aged 18 to 30 in good health and CMV-seropositive.

The chain employs TRBV5-6 and TRBJ2-7; no firm D call. V was trimmed by 3 bases and J by 6 bases, leaving 7 bases between them. The CDR3 totals 11 residues. CDR1 and CDR2 (germline): SGHDT, YYEEEE. The CDR3 reads CASSSVGEQYF. DNA of the CDR3: TGTGCCAGCAGCTCGGTTGGCGAGCAGTACTTC.

The chain uses TRBV6-5 and TRBJ2-1; D remains unclear. V lost 4 bases to trimming and J lost 8 bases, with 6 bases between them. This CDR3 has 11 residues. Per the germline V gene, CDR1 is MNHEY and CDR2 is SVGAGI. The chain's CDR3 is CASSFSDEQFF. DNA for the CDR3: TGTGCCAGCAGTTTCTCCGATGAGCAGTTCTTC.

J is TRBJ2-2 and V is TRBV27; 7 nucleotides agree with TRBD1. The CDR3 spans 14 residues. The ends lost 2 bases at V and 6 bases at J; junction bases unmatched: 3. The germline V gene encodes CDR1 MNHEY and CDR2 SMNVEV (reference sequence). The CDR3 DNA reads as TGTGCCAGCAGTTTAGGACAGGCGGCCGGGGAGCTGTTTTTT. Protein product: CASSLGQAAGELFF.

Remarks on this clone: A read error may produce the germline difference seen at one junction end. The chain uses TRBV7-9 and TRBJ2-7; 7 bases line up with TRBD1. CDR1 and CDR2 (germline): SEHNR, FQNEAQ (reference sequence). This CDR3 is built from 12 residues. CDR3 region: CSSSLTGYEQYF. The CDR3 region has the DNA TGTTCCAGCAGCTTGACAGGGTACGAGCAGTACTTC.

V gene TRBV27 combines with J gene TRBJ2-7; D perhaps matches TRBD1 (6 bases). V was shortened by 7 bases and J by 3 bases, with 16 bases between the two germline ends. CDR3 length: 14 amino acids. The germline CDR1 and CDR2 sequences are MNHEY and SMNVEV (reference sequence). The CDR3 sequence is CASNRQGSIYEQYF. As DNA, the CDR3 is TGTGCCAGCAATCGGCAGGGGTCTATCTACGAGCAGTACTTC.

The gene calls are TRBV27 and TRBJ1-2, with 11 bases identical to TRBD1. CDR1 and CDR2 from the germline V gene are MNHEY and SMNVEV (reference sequence). The CDR3 covers 14 residues. V shed 4 bases and J 5 bases; nucleotides not matched to a gene: 3. CDR3 protein: CASSSGQGDYGYTF. The CDR3 nucleotides read TGTGCCAGCAGTTCGGGACAGGGGGATTATGGCTACACCTTC.

The chain is built from TRBV18 and TRBJ2-7; 9 bases map to TRBD1. The CDR3 has 14 residues. V lost 3 bases and J lost 5; bases outside the gene matches: 5. Germline V gene lookup returns CDR1 KGHSH and CDR2 LQKENI. The CDR3 loop reads CASSPGQGDHEQYF. Written as DNA, the CDR3 is TGTGCCAGCTCACCGGGACAGGGTGACCACGAGCAGTACTTC.

The V gene is TRBV5-1, the J gene TRBJ2-1; the match to TRBD2 covers 8 bases. Germline V lookup: CDR1 SGHRS, CDR2 YFSETQ. After removal of 5 bases from V and 2 bases from J, the junction contained 9 bases not matched to a gene. This CDR3 contains 16 residues. As DNA, the CDR3 is TGCGCCAGCAGTCGTGTGACGGGAGGGCCCTACAATGAGCAGTTCTTC. The encoded protein is CASSRVTGGPYNEQFF.